In its sample, the clone carrying this T cell receptor beta chain was seen a few times. Antigen: not known. A modified ARM-PCR protocol with three rounds of nested PCR amplified TCRbeta. From the multiplex PCR reads, TCRdb called clonotypes with MiXCR, one entry per CDR3 protein. The table includes about 75,000 distinct CDR3 sequences, less than 75% detected once. The data are from a study of tumor and adjacent non-tumor tissue in lung cancer. This sample's RNA came from whole unsorted tissue. This non-tumor lung sample came from over 3 cm beyond the tumor edge. The study's findings and limits: TCR diversity was significantly greater in tumor than normal lung tissue.

The sequencing input was distant non-tumor lung tissue. The TCR was taken from a woman aged 50 to 65 with non-small cell lung cancer.

Here the CDR3 DNA reads TGTGCCAGCAGCCAATCCACGGAACTAGACTACGTGACCCAGTACTTC. Translating it yields CASSQSTELDYVTQYF. The V gene is TRBV4-2, the J gene TRBJ2-5; D perhaps matches TRBD2 (5 bases). CDR1 is LGHNA and CDR2 is YNFKEQ in the germline V gene. This CDR3 contains 16 residues. Trimming left V 2 bases short and J 7 bases short, with 20 bases between.